The T cell receptor (beta chain) under discussion was sequenced for a study of T cell responses to AZD1222 COVID-19 vaccine (dated by TCRdb to about 2021). Notes on the research overall: AZD1222 recipients given second doses at about 4 weeks or at about 12 weeks were pooled, since spike-specific TCR depth and breadth were not found to differ between the two schedules. TCR sequencing was performed for 230 to 250 trial participants, of whom some 200 were given two doses of AZD1222 and roughly 25 were given two doses of MenACWY control vaccine. Trial participants were enrolled into age subgroups of 18-55, 56-69 and 70-plus years, which contained about 150, 27 and 61 TCR-sequenced participants, respectively. The research as a whole found: Conclusions about previously exposed vaccinees are limited, since just six AZD1222 recipients were seropositive for SARS-CoV-2 at baseline. Epitopes outside the regions mutated in the B.1.351 and B.1.1.7 variants were reportedly recognized by nearly half of the unique spike-specific TCRs. Because no samples from the day 14 peak response were available, repertoires could be characterized only after the peak T cell response. In the small 56-69-year group, the increase in depth fell short of significance, most likely because of low power. Most participants were white British and females outnumbered males, and the authors suggested that clonal diversity may have been underestimated. A significant rise in spike-specific TCR breadth and depth was observed after two AZD1222 doses relative to day 0 and relative to MenACWY recipients. Vaccine-associated CD4 TCRs spanned the whole spike protein, with dominant responses in regions 160-218 and 743-854.

On this clone: What antigen it recognizes has not been identified. The junction departs from the called germline gene at one end, perhaps through a read error.

The CDR3 regions of human TCRbeta chains were subjected to immunosequencing. Regarding the original processing steps: Repertoire TCRs were checked for matches against a reference library of SARS-CoV-2-specific TCRs that had been generated using the MIRA antigen-specificity platform. Breadth was defined as the fraction of unique TCRs that were SARS-CoV-2-associated. Depth was defined as the fraction of total T cells that were SARS-CoV-2-associated. Using the MIRA data, every spike-specific TCR was mapped to the spike region that the TCR reacted to and assigned to either a CD4 or a CD8 class. Log10-transformed breadth and depth values were compared by one-way ANOVA with Sidak's multiple comparisons tests. TCRdb holds this immuneACCESS table with in-frame rearrangements only. Some clones are missing; in checked studies, unresolved V genes explain under half, and the rest has no known cause. That table is the source of V, J and clone size, and D and trimming were worked out from the DNA. This sample holds 130,000 or so clones; about 89% were observed only once. The ten largest clones take up under 3.5% of the sample.

What this sample's time point label stands for: baseline before first vaccination. The vaccinee samples were drawn from two UK trials, COV001 and COV002, one of which was a single-blind randomized controlled phase 2/3 trial testing AZD1222 (ChAdOx1 nCoV-19) in healthy adults. For TCRbeta chain sequencing, PBMC samples from trial participants were taken at day 0 and at day 28 after the second dose. The CDR3, cysteine through phenylalanine, is 14 amino acids long. The read is trimmed to its CDR3 DNA, 42 bases read in frame from base 1. The CDR1 and CDR2 encoded by the germline V gene are MNHEY and SVGEGT.

The specimen was peripheral blood, collected on day 0 of AZD1222 vaccination. Here the chain combines TRBV6-2 or TRBV6-3 and TRBJ1-1; no D gene can be assigned with confidence. The clonotype originates from an adult in good health. The CDR3 corresponds to CASSYWPQWAEAFF. The sequenced DNA is TGTGCCAGCAGCTACTGGCCTCAGTGGGCTGAAGCTTTCTTT.